The entry below describes one TCR beta chain. These data come from a study of T cell responses to AZD1222 COVID-19 vaccine. Sequencing used immunoSEQ multiplex PCR; TCRdb keeps in-frame clones, though not all of them. The sample has some 130,000 clones, over 90% seen once. This sequence was found in an adult in good health. The material was peripheral blood, obtained on day 0 of AZD1222 vaccination.

CDR3 loop: CASSSGLAGGPVTDTQYF. Written as DNA, the CDR3 is TGCGCCAGCAGCTCGGGACTAGCGGGGGGGCCTGTGACAGATACGCAGTATTTT. V usage is TRBV5-1 and J usage is TRBJ2-3; TRBD2 matches 16 bases. Germline CDR1 SGHRS, CDR2 YFSETQ. V was pared by 3 bases and J by 3 bases, with 7 bases of the junction left unmatched. CDR3 length: 18 residues.